These 3 T cell receptor beta chains were sequenced from one sample in a study of persistence of HIV-infected CD4 T cells. This was the immunoSEQ version 4 assay in survey mode. TCRdb keeps only in-frame clones here, not all; method: immunoSEQ multiplex PCR. The sample has about 43,000 clones; 75% to 85% are singletons. Cells were stimulated with overlapping HIV-1 Gag 15-mer peptides. Sorted nonresponding memory CD4+ T cells were CD40L-negative, CD69-negative, CD45RO-high. Their cognate antigens are unknown. Here the sequenced sample was CD4+ T cells sorted from PBMCs after approximately 19-hour stimulation, taken from a patient who received antiretroviral therapy. The origin of the receptors is an adult man with HIV who was CMV-seropositive.

The CDR3 DNA reads as TGTGCCAGCAGCCACAACTACAGGGGCTCAACTAATGAAAAACTGTTTTTT. The encoded protein is CASSHNYRGSTNEKLFF. This rearrangement joins TRBV3-1 (or the pseudogene TRBV3-2) to TRBJ1-4, with 7 nucleotides matching TRBD1. With 3 bases clipped from V and 0 bases from J, the junction kept 7 bases outside the gene matches. CDR1 is LGHDT and CDR2 is YNNKEL in the germline V gene (reference sequence). The CDR3 runs to 17 residues.

The rearrangement uses TRBV7-6 and TRBJ2-3, with a possible D match to TRBD1 (5 bases). The CDR3 length is 16 residues. V dropped 1 base and J dropped 4 bases, with 15 bases sitting between them. Per germline, CDR1 SGHVS and CDR2 FNYEAQ. The CDR3 protein is CASSLVRRQGADTQYF. In DNA, the CDR3 is TGTGCCAGCAGCTTAGTAAGGCGGCAGGGCGCAGATACGCAGTATTTT.

The V and J genes are TRBV5-6 and TRBJ1-6; D remains ambiguous. The V and J ends lost 2 bases and 5 bases respectively, with 2 bases between them. The CDR3 is 12 amino acids. The germline V gene encodes CDR1 SGHDT and CDR2 YYEEEE. The CDR3 DNA is TGTGCCAGCAGCTTTGATAATTCACCCCTCCACTTT. Translated, it gives CASSFDNSPLHF.